This entry lists 3 T cell receptor beta chains sequenced from one sample in a study of T-cell reconstitution after alpha-beta-depleted transplantation in children. This sample's TCRbeta library carried unique molecular identifier barcodes. TCRdb re-called the PCR reads with MiXCR, one entry per CDR3 protein. Of about 340,000 distinct CDR3 sequences in the sample, roughly 13% were seen once. Material: PBMCs, obtained from the stem cell graft. The receptors stem from a human donor who donated a stem cell graft to a child with Fanconi anemia.

The sample holds a few counts of this clonotype. The chain combines TRBV15 with TRBJ1-5; no definite D call. Trimming cost V 1 base and J 5 bases, with 12 bases left between them. Germline CDR1 LNHNV, CDR2 YYDKDF (reference sequence). The CDR3 runs 15 residues. CDR3 sequence: CATSRAPGGDQPQHF. Here the CDR3 DNA reads TGTGCCACCAGCAGAGCCCCAGGTGGGGATCAGCCCCAGCATTTT. Based on the CDR3 plus reference TRBV15 and TRBJ1-5, the full variable domain is DAMVIQNPRYQVTQFGKPVTLSCSQTLNHNVMYWYQQKSSQAPKLLFHYYDKDFNNEADTPDNFQSRRPNTSFCFLDIRSPGLGDTAMYLCATSRAPGGDQPQHFGDGTRLSIL.

This clonotype has just a few counts. The chain employs TRBV28 and TRBJ1-2; tentatively, D is TRBD1 (5 bases). CDR3 size: 15 residues. V lost 5 bases to trimming and J lost 6 bases, with 19 bases between them. CDR1 MDHEN and CDR2 SYDVKM come from the germline V gene. CDR3 amino acids: CASSDLLQEGHGYTF. In DNA, the CDR3 is TGTGCCAGCAGTGACCTTTTACAGGAGGGGCATGGCTACACCTTC.

This clonotype was counted many times. The rearrangement joins TRBV12-3 or TRBV12-4 to TRBJ1-1; TRBD1 might be the D (5 bases). The CDR3 sequence is 12 residues long. Trimming stripped 7 bases from V and 8 bases from J, with 14 bases between. CDR3 protein: CASTKDSYEAFF. The CDR3 region has the DNA TGTGCCAGCACCAAAGACAGCTACGAAGCTTTCTTT.